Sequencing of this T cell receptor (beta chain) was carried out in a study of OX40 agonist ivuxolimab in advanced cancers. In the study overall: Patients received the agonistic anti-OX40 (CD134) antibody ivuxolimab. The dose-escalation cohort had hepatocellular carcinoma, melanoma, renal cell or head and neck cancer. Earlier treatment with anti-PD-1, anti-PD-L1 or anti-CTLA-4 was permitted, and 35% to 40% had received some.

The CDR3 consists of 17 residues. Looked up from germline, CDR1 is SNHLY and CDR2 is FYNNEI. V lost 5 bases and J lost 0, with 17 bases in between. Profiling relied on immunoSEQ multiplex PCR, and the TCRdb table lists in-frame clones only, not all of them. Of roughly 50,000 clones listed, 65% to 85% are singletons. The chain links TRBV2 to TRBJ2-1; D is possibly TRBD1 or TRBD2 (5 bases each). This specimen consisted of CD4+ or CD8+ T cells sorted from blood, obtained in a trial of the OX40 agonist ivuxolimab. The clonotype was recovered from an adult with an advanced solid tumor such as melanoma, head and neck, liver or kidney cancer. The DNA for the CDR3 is TGTGCCAGCAGTTTGGGCGTGATGAGGGGCTCCTACAATGAGCAGTTCTTC. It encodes CASSLGVMRGSYNEQFF.